This T cell receptor beta chain is from a study of T cells in Graves' hyperthyroidism and ophthalmopathy (dated by TCRdb to about 2019). Regarding the complete study: Peripheral blood was sampled at the time of initial diagnosis, prior to any treatment. In addition, the study compared T-cell repertoires in thyroid tissue and in blood from about six Graves' hyperthyroidism patients. A discovery cohort of roughly 96 patients, about 43 with Graves' ophthalmopathy and approximately 57 with stable Graves' hyperthyroidism, was used to find distinguishing TCR V-J signatures. TCR Vbeta CDR3 sequencing of some 140 peripheral blood samples (about 45 ophthalmopathy, 75 or so hyperthyroidism and roughly 17 progressor patients) is reported in the paper. The 100 discovery patients were randomly split 7:3 into training and test sets. Prospective prediction of ophthalmopathy was tested in an independent validation cohort consisting of roughly 19 hyperthyroidism patients and around 16 patients who later progressed to ophthalmopathy. Following sampling, methimazole starting at 30 mg daily was given to hyperthyroidism patients, and high-dose intravenous methylprednisolone was given to ophthalmopathy patients. The paper as a whole reports these results and caveats: During validation, the model predicted progression to ophthalmopathy a median of approximately 6 months ahead of onset, with 60% to 71% sensitivity and less than 85% specificity. In cross-validation, a model built on a 13 V-J signature told ophthalmopathy apart from stable hyperthyroidism with over 85% sensitivity and around 83% specificity, and in testing the same model reached 80%/75%. Most expanded thyroid clonotypes (frequency above 0.001) were also detected in blood, a finding suggesting that blood repertoires may reflect thyroid immune responses. Sample size was not statistically predetermined, and blinding of investigators to group allocation was not performed.

The TCR beta CDR3 regions were amplified from RNA transcripts. A first-round RT-PCR of the TCR CDR3 used the HTBI primer set with the Qiagen OneStep RT-PCR kit. The libraries were constructed in a second round of multiplex PCR and then size-selected and purified. Sequencing of the libraries was done on an Illumina HiSeq2000 using paired-end 100 bp reads. In the original analysis: SOAPnuke was used to process the raw data, throwing out any read that contained adapters or uncalled bases, had a mean Phred below 15, or lacked an exact constant-primer or identifier match. COPE v1.2.5 was used to merge the high-quality paired reads, and each unique nucleotide sequence was defined as a clonotype. MiTCR v1.1 was used to align the clonotypes against IMGT TRBV, TRBD and TRBJ reference segments. Analysis was restricted to V-J combinations with a frequency above 0.0001, which covered roughly 99% of repertoires. A TCS score was defined as the ratio between F50 (clonal expansion) and ExV (chaos), using BLOSUM62-based TCRdist between CDR3 peptides within each V-J. Welch's t-statistics and random forest reduced roughly 500 V-J features to fewer than 15, which were used in a naive Bayes classifier (R e1071). TCRdb took the public reads, trimmed them with fastp at Q25, ran MiXCR for clone calling and kept in-frame beta chains. A single entry per CDR3 protein holds the most common genes and DNA from its merged rows. TCRdb, rather than the study authors, made the V and J calls. This sample comprises fewer than 700,000 distinct CDR3 sequences, 17% of them detected only once. The ten largest clones take up roughly 15% of the sample.

Remarks on this clonotype: There is no known antigen for this receptor. No base quality information exists; no much larger clone differs at one position.

Ophthalmopathy patients had moderately to severely active disease, Clinical Activity Score of at least 3, NOSPECS grade of at least 4, and duration under 3 months. The study excluded patients with uncontrolled infections, other autoimmune diseases, pregnancy or lactation. Diagnoses were based on clinical symptoms, serum thyroxine and TRAb, thyroid ultrasound and orbital computed tomography. PBMCs were separated from roughly 10 ml of fresh peripheral blood using Ficoll-Paque density gradient centrifugation. Total RNA was extracted with Trizol reagent, and quality was checked on an Agilent 2100 Bioanalyzer. CDR1 SQVTM and CDR2 ANQGSEA were looked up in the germline V gene. A distance of 16 bases separates the germline ends of V and J, which lose 6 bases and 2 bases respectively. From cysteine to phenylalanine, the CDR3 is 14 amino acids long. Kept here is only the CDR3 DNA, which spans 42 bases and is read in frame from base 1.

Sequenced input: blood. This clonotype was sampled from a woman between 18 and 29 years old with Graves' ophthalmopathy. In this chain, TRBV29-1 is recombined with TRBJ1-1, and perhaps TRBD1 as D gene, on 6 matching bases. CDR3 sequence: CSVDGQKGNTEAFF. The nucleotide sequence is given as TGCAGCGTGGACGGACAGAAGGGTAACACTGAAGCTTTCTTT.